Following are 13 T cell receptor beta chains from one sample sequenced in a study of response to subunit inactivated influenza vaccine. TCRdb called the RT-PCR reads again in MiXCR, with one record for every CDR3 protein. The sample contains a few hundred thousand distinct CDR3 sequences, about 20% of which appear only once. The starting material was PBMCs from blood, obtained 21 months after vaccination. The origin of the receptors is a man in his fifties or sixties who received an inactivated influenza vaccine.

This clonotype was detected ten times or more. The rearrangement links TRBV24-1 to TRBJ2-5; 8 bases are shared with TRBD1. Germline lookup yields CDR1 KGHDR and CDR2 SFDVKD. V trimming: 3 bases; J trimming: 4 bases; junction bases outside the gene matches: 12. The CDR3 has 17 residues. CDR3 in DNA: TGTGCCACCAGTGATCCCACCCCAGGGGGCTTAATAGAGACCCAGTACTTC. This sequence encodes CATSDPTPGGLIETQYF.

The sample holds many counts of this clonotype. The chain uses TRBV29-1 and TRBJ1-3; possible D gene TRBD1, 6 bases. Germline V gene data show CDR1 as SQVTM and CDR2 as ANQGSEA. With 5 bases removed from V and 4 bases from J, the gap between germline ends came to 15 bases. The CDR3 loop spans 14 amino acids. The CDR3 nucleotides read TGCAGCGTTCAAACAGGGTCCGGGGGAAACACCATATATTTT. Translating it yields CSVQTGSGGNTIYF.

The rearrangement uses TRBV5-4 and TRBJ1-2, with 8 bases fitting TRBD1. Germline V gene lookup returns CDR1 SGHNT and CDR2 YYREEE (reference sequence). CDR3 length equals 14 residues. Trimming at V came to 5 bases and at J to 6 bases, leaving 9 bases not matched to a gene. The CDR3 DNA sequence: TGTGCCAGCAGATCTGGACAGGGCTATGATGGCTACACCTTC. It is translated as CASRSGQGYDGYTF.

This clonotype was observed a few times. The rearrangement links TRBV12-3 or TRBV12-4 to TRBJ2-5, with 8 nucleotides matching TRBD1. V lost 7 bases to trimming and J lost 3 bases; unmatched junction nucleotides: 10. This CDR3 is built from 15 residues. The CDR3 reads CASKKAGTGKETQYF. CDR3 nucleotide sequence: TGTGCCAGCAAAAAAGCCGGGACAGGCAAAGAGACCCAGTACTTC.

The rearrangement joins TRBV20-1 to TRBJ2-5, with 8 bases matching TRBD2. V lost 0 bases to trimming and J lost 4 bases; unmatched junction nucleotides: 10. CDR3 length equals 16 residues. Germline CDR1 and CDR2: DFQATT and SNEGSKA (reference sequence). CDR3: CSARDRTGGLSETQYF. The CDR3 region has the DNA TGCAGTGCTAGAGATCGCACGGGGGGGCTGTCAGAGACCCAGTACTTC.

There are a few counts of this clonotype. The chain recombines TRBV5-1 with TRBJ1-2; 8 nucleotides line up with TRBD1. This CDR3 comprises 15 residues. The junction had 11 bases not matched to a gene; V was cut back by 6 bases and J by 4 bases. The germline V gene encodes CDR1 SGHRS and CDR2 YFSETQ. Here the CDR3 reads CASTQQDRGAYGYTF. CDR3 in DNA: TGCGCCAGCACCCAACAAGACAGGGGCGCCTATGGCTACACCTTC. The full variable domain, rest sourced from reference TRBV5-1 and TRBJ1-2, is KAGVTQTPRYLIKTRGQQVTLSCSPISGHRSVSWYQQTPGQGLQFLFEYFSETQRNKGNFPGRFSGRQFSNSRSEMNVSTLELGDSALYLCASTQQDRGAYGYTFGSGTRLTVV.

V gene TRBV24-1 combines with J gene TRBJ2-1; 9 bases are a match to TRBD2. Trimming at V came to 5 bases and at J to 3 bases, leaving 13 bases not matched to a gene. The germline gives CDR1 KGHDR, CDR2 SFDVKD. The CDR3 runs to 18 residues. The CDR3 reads CATSAGVVAGAHYNEQFF. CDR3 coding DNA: TGTGCCACCAGTGCCGGGGTTGTAGCGGGAGCCCACTACAATGAGCAGTTCTTC.

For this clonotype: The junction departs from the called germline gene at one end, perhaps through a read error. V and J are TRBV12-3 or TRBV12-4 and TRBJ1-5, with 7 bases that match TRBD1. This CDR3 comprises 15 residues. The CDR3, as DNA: TGTGCCAGCTCCTACGGAGGAGGGGGCAATCAGGCCCAGCATTTT. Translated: CASSYGGGGNQAQHF.

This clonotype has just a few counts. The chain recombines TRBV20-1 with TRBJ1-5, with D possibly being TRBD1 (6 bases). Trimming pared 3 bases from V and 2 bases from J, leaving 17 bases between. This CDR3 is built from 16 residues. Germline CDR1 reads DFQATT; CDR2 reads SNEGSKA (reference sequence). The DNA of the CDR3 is TGCAGTGCTAGCCTGACGGGGGGCAAGGGCAATCAGCCCCAGCATTTT. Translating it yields CSASLTGGKGNQPQHF.

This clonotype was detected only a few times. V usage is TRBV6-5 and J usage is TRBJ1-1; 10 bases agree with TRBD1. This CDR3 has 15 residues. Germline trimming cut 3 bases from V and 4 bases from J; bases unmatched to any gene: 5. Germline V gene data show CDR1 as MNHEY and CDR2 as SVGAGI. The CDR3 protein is CASSYFGTGATEAFF. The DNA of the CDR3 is TGTGCCAGCAGTTATTTTGGGACAGGGGCCACTGAAGCTTTCTTT.

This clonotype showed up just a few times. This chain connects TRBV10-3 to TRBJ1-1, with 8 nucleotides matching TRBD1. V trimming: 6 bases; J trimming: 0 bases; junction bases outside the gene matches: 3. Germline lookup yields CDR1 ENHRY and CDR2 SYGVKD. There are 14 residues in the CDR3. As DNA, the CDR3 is TGTGCCATCAGGCAGGGGGCCCTGAACACTGAAGCTTTCTTT. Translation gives CAIRQGALNTEAFF.

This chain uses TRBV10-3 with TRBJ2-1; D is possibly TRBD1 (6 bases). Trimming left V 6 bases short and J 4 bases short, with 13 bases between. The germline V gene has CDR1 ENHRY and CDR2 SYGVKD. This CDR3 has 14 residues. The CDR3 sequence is CAISRQDRYNEQFF. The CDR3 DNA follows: TGTGCCATCAGCCGACAGGACCGTTACAATGAGCAGTTCTTC.

The CDR3 is CSAAKTAGTQYF. The DNA for the CDR3 is TGCAGTGCTGCGAAGACCGCGGGTACGCAGTATTTT. The chain has TRBV20-1 and TRBJ2-3; D perhaps matches TRBD2 (5 bases). The germline V gene encodes CDR1 DFQATT and CDR2 SNEGSKA (reference sequence). The CDR3 covers 12 residues. V was clipped by 5 bases and J by 8 bases, with 14 bases between them.